This T cell receptor beta chain was captured by sequencing in a study of T cells after yellow fever vaccination. Study-wide results and limits: When the response was secondary, it was weaker but reached its peak faster, day 5 versus 15. The presence of abundant clonotypes contaminating from the bulk population was possible in FACS-sorted repertoires.

This clonotype was detected many times. Its antigen is not known. Unmatched junction bases numbered 5, after V lost 7 bases and J lost 4 bases. The CDR3 runs to 14 residues. The V gene's germline CDR1 is MNHNS and CDR2 SASEGT. The 5'RACE template-switching step produced TCR cDNA and added a universal primer site and UMIs. TCRdb reprocessed the 5' RACE reads with MiXCR, giving one entry per CDR3 protein. The table has about 310,000 distinct CDR3 sequences, 3.6% seen once. J is TRBJ2-1 and V is TRBV6-1, with 9 positions matching TRBD2. This clonotype was obtained from a man aged 18 to 30 who received the YFV17D yellow fever vaccine. Sequenced material: PBMCs, taken on the day of the yellow fever booster vaccination. The CDR3 sequence: CASTIAGEYNEQFF. In nucleotides, the CDR3 is TGTGCCAGCACAATAGCGGGGGAATACAATGAGCAGTTCTTC.